Described below is a single T cell receptor (beta chain) sequence and its context. The V gene lost 3 bases and the J gene lost 6 bases, with 14 bases spanning the gap. CDR3 length: 14 amino acids. Germline V gene sequence: CDR1 LNHDA, CDR2 SQIVND (reference sequence). The sample is drawn from a study of blood T cell repertoires in COVID-19. Turning to the study itself: Sites across the United States, Italy and Spain contributed samples from acute and convalescent COVID-19. The cDNA or gDNA used as material had been derived from T cells, B-cell-depleted T cells, or PBMCs.

In the study's own analysis: How many nucleated cells were present was estimated from reference gene primer amplification. Repertoires were generated with immunoSEQ multiplex PCR, while TCRdb's copy carries only in-frame clones and drops some. The D gene and trimming were derived from the DNA, and the V and J assignments and clone size from that table. Altogether about 80,000 clones are present, around 80% being singletons, with the ten largest covering about 10%. The chain has TRBV19 and TRBJ2-5, with D possibly being TRBD1 (6 bases). The sample consisted of peripheral blood. The clonotype was recovered from a man between 60 and 75 years old with acute or convalescent COVID-19. The CDR3 is CASSMSRGGKTQYF. CDR3 bases: TGTGCCAGTAGTATGTCCAGGGGTGGAAAGACCCAGTACTTC.